This TCR beta chain was captured by sequencing in a study of T cells in Graves' hyperthyroidism and ophthalmopathy. General observations from the study: Ophthalmopathy was separated from stable hyperthyroidism by a 13 V-J model.

Patients were excluded because of uncontrolled infection, other autoimmune disease, pregnancy or lactation. Every diagnosis used clinical symptoms, serum thyroxine and TRAb, thyroid ultrasound and orbital computed tomography. The PBMCs were taken from around 9.1 ml of fresh peripheral blood. RNA transcripts provided the source from which TCR beta CDR3 regions were amplified. First-round RT-PCR targeting the TCR CDR3 was performed with the HTBI primer set. TCRdb redid the calling of the multiplex PCR reads with MiXCR, one entry per CDR3 protein. The profile shows hundreds of thousands of distinct CDR3 sequences, less than 15% of them singletons. With regard to this clonotype: Its antigen is currently unknown.

Looked up from germline, CDR1 is MGHDK and CDR2 is SYGVNS. V lost 2 bases to trimming and J lost 0 bases, with 11 bases between them. The CDR3 is made up of 16 amino acids. Sequenced material: blood. The clonotype originates from a woman between 18 and 30 years old with Graves' hyperthyroidism. The chain carries TRBV25-1 and TRBJ2-1; a weak D match, TRBD2 (6 bases). The CDR3 spells CASSEGTPSSYNEQFF. The CDR3 DNA follows: TGTGCCAGCAGTGAAGGGACTCCAAGCTCCTACAATGAGCAGTTCTTC.